These 32 T cell receptor beta chains were all obtained from the same sample, sequenced in a study of blood T cell repertoires in COVID-19. TCRdb's table, derived via immunoSEQ multiplex PCR, lists solely in-frame clones and lacks some. This table has approximately 160,000 clones, 70% to 90% appearing once. Sequenced: PBMCs or T cells enriched from blood (not recorded which). The receptors here all came from a woman aged 45-65 years who had recovered from COVID-19.

Comments on this clone: The sample contains more than one DNA sequence encoding this CDR3. CDR3 coding DNA: TGTGCCAGCAGCCCTCGACAGGGCACTGAAGCTTTCTTT. Protein: CASSPRQGTEAFF. V is TRBV12-3 or TRBV12-4 and J is TRBJ1-1, with TRBD1 matching 7 bases. Trimming took 6 bases from V and 4 from J; bases not matched to a gene: 5. The CDR3 consists of 13 residues.

V usage is TRBV21-1 and J usage is TRBJ2-2; the DNA was not compared with TRBD1, the D call given in the table. TRBV21-1 has pseudogene status. The CDR3 runs to 16 residues. The CDR3 DNA is TGTGCCAGCAGCACCAGACAGGGGATAAGCACCGGGGAGCTGTTTTTT. This translates into CASSTRQGISTGELFF.

This chain joins TRBV4-1 and TRBJ2-1; 12 bases map to TRBD1. With 1 base clipped from V and 8 bases from J, the junction kept 9 bases outside the gene matches. Looked up from germline, CDR1 is MGHRA and CDR2 is YSYEKL. This CDR3 region has 17 residues. CDR3 DNA: TGCGCCAGCAGCCAAGTGCCGAGGGACAGGGGGCCTTATGAGCAGTTCTTC. Residues: CASSQVPRDRGPYEQFF.

CDR3 DNA sequence: TGTGCCAGCAGTGAAGGGACAGGGGGCTTCGAGCAGTACGTC. It encodes CASSEGTGGFEQYV. The chain employs TRBV6-1 and TRBJ2-7; TRBD1 aligns across 11 bases. The CDR3 consists of 14 residues. Germline V gene sequence: CDR1 MNHNS, CDR2 SASEGT. V lost 1 base, J lost 6 bases, and 2 bases stayed unmatched.

Many counts were recorded for this clone. The chain employs TRBV7-2 and TRBJ2-1, with 11 bases identical to TRBD2. CDR3 length: 16 amino acids. V shed 0 bases and J 5 bases; nucleotides not matched to a gene: 3. CDR1 and CDR2 (germline): SGHTA, FQGNSA. CDR3 sequence: CASSLAGTSGHNEQFF. The CDR3 DNA reads TGTGCCAGCAGCTTAGCTGGGACTAGCGGACACAATGAGCAGTTCTTC.

As concerns this clone: Distinct nucleotide sequences in the sample also encode this CDR3. J is TRBJ1-3 and V is TRBV6-5; 7 nucleotides line up with TRBD1. This CDR3 spans 16 amino acids. Germline V gives CDR1 MNHEY, CDR2 SVGAGI. The V gene end was trimmed by 0 bases and the J gene end by 4 bases; junction bases not matched to a gene: 6. The CDR3 sequence is CASSYSIGTDGNTIYF. The CDR3 DNA reads as TGTGCCAGCAGTTACTCGATAGGGACAGACGGAAACACCATATATTTT.

This clone was counted a few times. The V call is TRBV6-5, the J call TRBJ1-2; D possibly corresponds to TRBD1 (5 bases). The CDR3 contains 14 residues. Deletions cut 9 bases from V and 1 base from J, with 15 bases between. Per the germline V gene, CDR1 is MNHEY and CDR2 is SVGAGI. CDR3 sequence reads: CASSFGDFNYGYTF. DNA for the CDR3: TGTGCCAGTTCGTTCGGGGACTTTAACTATGGCTACACCTTC.

The rearrangement links TRBV6-5 to TRBJ2-2; 9 nucleotides line up with TRBD2. Unmatched junction bases numbered 7, after V lost 4 bases and J lost 7 bases. Germline V lookup: CDR1 MNHEY, CDR2 SVGAGI. The CDR3 totals 15 residues. The CDR3 loop is CASSSLSGSGGELFF. The DNA of the CDR3 is TGTGCCAGCAGTTCGCTTAGCGGGAGCGGCGGGGAGCTGTTTTTT.

The chain carries TRBV5-6 and TRBJ1-1; D is undetermined. Germline V lookup: CDR1 SGHDT, CDR2 YYEEEE. V was trimmed by 1 base and J by 2 bases, leaving 9 bases between them. This CDR3 region has 14 residues. The DNA of the CDR3 is TGTGCCAGCAGCTTGTACCAGGCCAACACTGAAGCTTTCTTT. Amino acids: CASSLYQANTEAFF.

The CDR3 nucleotides read TGTGCCAGCAGTTTAAAACCCACAGGGCGGGACACTGAAGCTTTCTTT. It is translated as CASSLKPTGRDTEAFF. The chain recombines TRBV28 with TRBJ1-1; D possibly corresponds to TRBD1 (6 bases). Germline V gene data show CDR1 as MDHEN and CDR2 as SYDVKM. The germline V and J ends were trimmed by 2 bases and 3 bases, with 16 bases remaining between them. CDR3 length equals 16 residues.

V and J are TRBV27 and TRBJ2-3, with D perhaps TRBD1 (6 bases). Trimming took 4 bases from V and 0 from J, leaving 11 bases between them. This CDR3 has 15 residues. Germline V gene lookup returns CDR1 MNHEY and CDR2 SMNVEV (reference sequence). CDR3 nucleotides: TGTGCCAGCAGTTCCTGGACAGCTAGCACAGATACGCAGTATTTT. This translates into CASSSWTASTDTQYF.

The chain combines TRBV7-2 with TRBJ1-5, with 7 bases aligning to TRBD1. Germline loops: CDR1 SGHTA, CDR2 FQGNSA. The CDR3 sequence is 15 residues long. V lost 3 bases, J lost 5 bases, and 7 bases stayed unmatched. The CDR3 region is CASSFRTGVDQPQHF. The CDR3 DNA reads as TGTGCCAGCAGCTTTCGTACAGGGGTGGATCAGCCCCAGCATTTT.

This chain links TRBV5-5 with TRBJ1-4; 7 bases align to TRBD1. This CDR3 spans 14 amino acids. With V trimmed by 4 bases and J by 6 bases, 6 bases remained unmatched. CDR1 is SGHKS, CDR2 YYEKEE, per germline (reference sequence). In nucleotides, the CDR3 is TGTGCCAGCAGCGCCGACAGGGAGGATGAAAAACTGTTTTTT. The encoded protein is CASSADREDEKLFF.

This clone occurred a few times. The chain has TRBV7-2 and TRBJ1-3, with a weak D call TRBD1 (6 bases). Looked up from germline, CDR1 is SGHTA and CDR2 is FQGNSA. Trimming took off 5 bases at V and 0 bases at J, with 11 bases between the two ends. This CDR3 has 15 amino acids. In DNA, the CDR3 is TGTGCCAGCAGCGCCCAGGGGCTCTCTGGAAACACCATATATTTT. Amino acid sequence: CASSAQGLSGNTIYF.

The chain links TRBV14 to TRBJ2-1, with D perhaps TRBD2 (6 bases). This CDR3 is built from 16 residues. Trimming took 1 base from V and 4 from J, leaving 14 bases between them. CDR1 and CDR2 (germline): SGHDN, FVKESK. The CDR3: CASSQAGVIRYNEQFF. The CDR3 nucleotides are TGTGCCAGCAGCCAAGCGGGGGTAATCAGGTACAATGAGCAGTTCTTC.

V usage is TRBV15 and J usage is TRBJ1-3; D unclear. V was cut by 0 bases and J by 0 bases, with 12 bases left in between. Germline CDR1 and CDR2: LNHNV and YYDKDF (reference sequence). The CDR3 length is 17 residues. The CDR3 DNA sequence: TGTGCCACCAGCAGAGAAGATTGGCCCTTCTCTGGAAACACCATATATTTT. Encoded protein: CATSREDWPFSGNTIYF.

J is TRBJ2-6 and V is TRBV2, with D tentatively TRBD2 (5 bases). The CDR3 runs 16 residues. V lost 3 bases and J lost 0, with 9 bases in between. Germline CDR1 and CDR2: SNHLY and FYNNEI. Here the CDR3 reads CASSEEALSGANVLTF. CDR3 nucleotide sequence: TGTGCCAGCAGTGAGGAGGCCCTCTCTGGGGCCAACGTCCTGACTTTC.

The chain carries TRBV9 and TRBJ2-3; 7 nucleotides agree with TRBD1. With V trimmed by 3 bases and J by 0 bases, 10 bases remained unmatched. Germline CDR1 SGDLS, CDR2 YYNGEE. CDR3 size: 17 residues. The CDR3 DNA reads TGTGCCAGCAGCGATCCGAAGGGCAGGGGGAGCACAGATACGCAGTATTTT. Residues: CASSDPKGRGSTDTQYF.

The chain has TRBV11-2 and TRBJ2-1, with unresolved D. This CDR3 contains 13 residues. V lost 0 bases, J lost 10 bases, and 10 bases lay in between. Germline-derived CDR1 and CDR2 are SGHAT and FQNNGV. The CDR3 bases are TGTGCCAGCAGCTTAGACAGAGTGCGGGAGCAGTTCTTC. Amino acid sequence: CASSLDRVREQFF.

As DNA, the CDR3 is TGTGCCAGAGGCCCGGGACAGGGGAGCCCCTACGAGCAGTACGTC. Encoded protein: CARGPGQGSPYEQYV. This rearrangement joins TRBV5-3 to TRBJ2-7; TRBD1 agrees at 10 bases. TRBV5-3 is an ORF, with its function uncertain. V was pared by 7 bases and J by 2 bases, with 9 bases of the junction left unmatched. This CDR3 spans 15 amino acids.

V gene TRBV28 combines with J gene TRBJ1-6; D is perhaps TRBD1 (5 bases). CDR3 size: 15 residues. Germline CDR1 is MDHEN and CDR2 is SYDVKM. Trimming left V 7 bases short and J 7 bases short, with 17 bases between. The CDR3 DNA reads as TGTGCCAGCACCCTATGGGGAGGGGAGAATTCACCCCTCCACTTT. This codes for CASTLWGGENSPLHF. Together with reference TRBV28 and TRBJ1-6, the CDR3 gives the full variable domain: DVKVTQSSRYLVKRTGEKVFLECVQDMDHENMFWYRQDPGLGLRLIYFSYDVKMKEKGDIPEGYSVSREKKERFSLILESASTNQTSMYLCASTLWGGENSPLHFGNGTRLTVT.

V usage is TRBV7-6 and J usage is TRBJ1-2, with 9 positions matching TRBD1. CDR3 length: 14 amino acids. Losses at the gene ends were 5 bases for V and 3 bases for J; bases not matched to a gene: 4. The germline V gene encodes CDR1 SGHVS and CDR2 FNYEAQ. The CDR3 coding sequence is TGTGCCAGCAGCCATGGGGACAGGGACTATGGCTACACCTTC. Amino acids: CASSHGDRDYGYTF.

The chain links TRBV30 to TRBJ1-6; 7 bases fit TRBD1. Germline trimming cut 0 bases from V and 10 bases from J; bases unmatched to any gene: 6. This CDR3 contains 14 residues. CDR1 is GTSNPN, CDR2 SVGIG, per germline (reference sequence). The DNA of the CDR3 is TGTGCCTGGAGTGTGGGGCAGGGGGAATCACCCCTCCACTTT. Translated, it gives CAWSVGQGESPLHF.

This clone came up a few times. The V call is TRBV18, the J call TRBJ2-1; TRBD1 agrees at 12 bases. The germline CDR1 and CDR2 sequences are KGHSH and LQKENI. V was clipped by 3 bases and J by 0 bases; unmatched bases: 9. This CDR3 comprises 19 residues. This CDR3 reads CASSPQGTGGGSSYNEQFF. The CDR3 bases are TGTGCCAGCTCACCCCAAGGGACAGGGGGCGGTAGCTCCTACAATGAGCAGTTCTTC.

This chain uses TRBV9 with TRBJ1-1; 9 bases match TRBD1. CDR1 SGDLS and CDR2 YYNGEE come from the germline V gene. J was trimmed by 4 bases and V by 4 bases; bases with no gene match: 11. This CDR3 region has 16 residues. CDR3: CASSPRGTGRGTEAFF. The CDR3 nucleotides are TGTGCCAGCAGCCCCAGGGGGACAGGGAGGGGCACTGAAGCTTTCTTT. The complete variable domain, with remaining parts taken from reference TRBV9 and TRBJ1-1, reads DSGVTQTPKHLITATGQRVTLRCSPRSGDLSVYWYQQSLDQGLQFLIQYYNGEERAKGNILERFSAQQFPDLHSELNLSSLELGDSALYFCASSPRGTGRGTEAFFGQGTRLTVV.

This clone has only one observation. The germline gene is not matched at one end of the junction; a read error may be the cause. V usage is TRBV7-9 and J usage is TRBJ2-1, with TRBD2 identical over 7 bases. This CDR3 has 15 residues. The germline V gene has CDR1 SEHNR and CDR2 FQNEAQ (reference sequence). In nucleotides, the CDR3 is TGTGCCAGCAACTTACAAAGGAGCGGGGACAATGAGCAGTTCTTC. Translation gives CASNLQRSGDNEQFF.

This clone occurred once. The V and J genes are TRBV3-1 (or the pseudogene TRBV3-2) and TRBJ1-3; possible D gene TRBD1, 6 bases. CDR3 length: 14 amino acids. The V and J ends lost 4 bases and 5 bases respectively, with 12 bases between them. Germline loops: CDR1 LGHDT, CDR2 YNNKEL (reference sequence). The CDR3 is CASSPRGERNTIYF. The DNA of the CDR3 is TGTGCCAGCAGCCCCAGGGGAGAGAGAAACACCATATATTTT.

In this sample, this clone turned up once. The CDR3, as DNA: TGCAGCGTTGGGGTTCTAGGCGGGTTCACAGATACGCAGTATTTT. The encoded protein is CSVGVLGGFTDTQYF. The V gene is TRBV29-1, the J gene TRBJ2-3; weak D call: TRBD2 (5 bases). V was pared by 4 bases and J by 2 bases, with 16 bases between. The CDR3 spans 15 residues. Germline-derived CDR1 and CDR2 are SQVTM and ANQGSEA.

The gene calls are TRBV3-1 (or the pseudogene TRBV3-2) and TRBJ2-5; no reliable D call. Trimming stripped 3 bases from V and 4 bases from J, with 18 bases between. CDR1 and CDR2 (germline): LGHDT, YNNKEL (reference sequence). The CDR3 contains 16 residues. The CDR3: CASSQGVPQMGETQYF. The DNA for the CDR3 is TGTGCCAGCAGCCAGGGCGTACCTCAAATGGGAGAGACCCAGTACTTC.

The chain combines TRBV19 with TRBJ2-2; the D gene is possibly TRBD2 (7 bases). CDR1 is LNHDA and CDR2 is SQIVND in the germline V gene (reference sequence). CDR3 size: 15 residues. V dropped 5 bases and J dropped 7 bases, with 17 bases sitting between them. The CDR3 loop reads CASSPYREGDGELFF. In nucleotides, the CDR3 is TGTGCCAGTAGTCCCTACAGGGAGGGGGACGGGGAGCTGTTTTTT.

This clone was seen a few times. This chain joins TRBV4-3 and TRBJ2-3, with 8 bases matching TRBD2. Unmatched junction bases numbered 12, after V lost 4 bases and J lost 3 bases. The CDR3 loop spans 17 amino acids. From germline, CDR1 is LGHNA and CDR2 YSLEER. CDR3 sequence: CASSPGVREERTDTQYF. The DNA of the CDR3 is TGCGCCAGCAGCCCGGGGGTGCGGGAGGAGAGAACAGATACGCAGTATTTT.

The chain has TRBV5-1 and TRBJ1-2, with D possibly matching TRBD1 (6 bases). CDR1 is SGHRS, CDR2 YFSETQ, per germline. V was trimmed by 3 bases and J by 7 bases, leaving 13 bases between them. The length of the CDR3 is 13 residues. CDR3 amino acids: CASSSAGARGYTF. The CDR3 region has the DNA TGCGCCAGCAGCTCCGCGGGGGCGCGTGGCTACACCTTC.